Listed here are 15 T cell receptor beta chains from one sample, sequenced in a study of T cell responses to AZD1222 COVID-19 vaccine. Sequencing was performed with immunoSEQ multiplex PCR; in TCRdb, only in-frame clones are kept and a portion is missing. The sample lists fewer than 150,000 clones; roughly 90% were seen once. This sample comprised peripheral blood, obtained 28 days after the second AZD1222 dose. The receptors derive from an adult who received the AZD1222 COVID-19 vaccine.

The chain links TRBV7-9 to TRBJ2-3, with D hard to call. The V end was cut by 5 bases, the J end by 3 bases, with 9 bases between. The CDR3 totals 13 residues. In germline, CDR1 is SEHNR, CDR2 FQNEAQ (reference sequence). CDR3 coding DNA: TGTGCCAGCAGCGAAGGATGGACAGATACGCAGTATTTT. Residues: CASSEGWTDTQYF.

The chain links TRBV7-2 to TRBJ1-2, with D possibly TRBD1 on 5 matching bases. In germline, CDR1 is SGHTA, CDR2 FQGNSA. V was clipped by 5 bases and J by 8 bases, with 12 bases between them. CDR3 length: 12 amino acids. Written as DNA, the CDR3 is TGTGCCAGCAGCCCCCCCTGGGGCGGCTACACCTTC. Protein sequence: CASSPPWGGYTF.

The rearrangement uses TRBV18 and TRBJ2-2; D could derive from TRBD1 or TRBD2 (6 bases each). Between the trimmed V and J ends, which lost 4 bases and 4 bases, there was a span of 13 bases. This CDR3 spans 15 amino acids. Germline loops: CDR1 KGHSH, CDR2 LQKENI. The DNA for the CDR3 is TGTGCCAGCTCACTCGGGGGCGGAACCACCGGGGAGCTGTTTTTT. Its protein is CASSLGGGTTGELFF.

The chain couples TRBV9 to TRBJ2-7; 8 bases align to TRBD2. This CDR3 has 12 residues. The V gene's germline CDR1 is SGDLS and CDR2 YYNGEE. Losses at the gene ends were 5 bases for V and 7 bases for J; bases not matched to a gene: 5. The CDR3 sequence: CASSSTSGEQYF. The CDR3 DNA sequence: TGTGCCAGCAGTTCAACTAGCGGTGAGCAGTACTTC.

The chain is built from TRBV15 and TRBJ2-7, with 7 bases aligning to TRBD1. This CDR3 has 14 amino acids. V was pared by 1 base and J by 7 bases, with 7 bases of the junction left unmatched. Per germline, CDR1 LNHNV and CDR2 YYDKDF (reference sequence). DNA for the CDR3: TGTGCCACCAGCAGAGCTAGGACAGGAGGTGAGCAGTACTTC. Translation gives CATSRARTGGEQYF.

The genes are TRBV19 and TRBJ1-2, with 7 bases identical to TRBD1. The length of the CDR3 is 14 residues. V lost 5 bases and J lost 1; bases outside the gene matches: 4. Germline-derived CDR1 and CDR2 are LNHDA and SQIVND (reference sequence). The CDR3 reads CASSPQGDNYGYTF. In DNA, the CDR3 is TGTGCCAGTAGTCCCCAGGGGGATAACTATGGCTACACCTTC. The variable domain in full, completed from reference TRBV19 and TRBJ1-2, reads DGGITQSPKYLFRKEGQNVTLSCEQNLNHDAMYWYRQDPGQGLRLIYYSQIVNDFQKGDIAEGYSVSREKKESFPLTVTSAQKNPTAFYLCASSPQGDNYGYTFGSGTRLTVV.

V usage is TRBV19 and J usage is TRBJ2-2, with D possibly TRBD2 on 5 matching bases. Germline CDR1 and CDR2: LNHDA and SQIVND (reference sequence). Deletions cut 5 bases from V and 1 base from J, with 14 bases between. This CDR3 contains 16 residues. CDR3 region: CASSLQVGGNTGELFF. The DNA for the CDR3 is TGTGCCAGTAGTCTCCAGGTCGGAGGGAACACCGGGGAGCTGTTTTTT.

The V gene is TRBV28, the J gene TRBJ1-4; 8 bases map to TRBD1. The CDR3 is 14 amino acids. The V and J ends lost 5 bases and 5 bases, in that order; junction bases with no gene match: 4. Germline V lookup: CDR1 MDHEN, CDR2 SYDVKM. Here the CDR3 reads CASSPGQGNEKLFF. CDR3 nucleotides: TGTGCCAGCAGTCCCGGACAGGGCAATGAAAAACTGTTTTTT.

The chain combines TRBV27 with TRBJ2-1; D is unresolved. Looked up from germline, CDR1 is MNHEY and CDR2 is SMNVEV (reference sequence). CDR3 length equals 15 residues. V lost 0 bases, J lost 5 bases, and 11 bases lay in between. The CDR3 spells CASSLSGNFNNEQFF. CDR3 sequence (DNA): TGTGCCAGCAGTTTATCAGGGAACTTCAACAATGAGCAGTTCTTC.

The chain is built from TRBV5-4 and TRBJ2-3; 9 nucleotides align to TRBD1. J gave up 4 bases and V 5 bases, and 5 bases lay outside the gene matches. The CDR3 runs to 14 residues. Germline CDR1 reads SGHNT; CDR2 reads YYREEE (reference sequence). The CDR3 nucleotides read TGTGCCAGCAGGCTGGACAGGGGAGCAGATACGCAGTATTTT. As protein: CASRLDRGADTQYF.

A single count supports this clone. The V and J genes are TRBV4-1 and TRBJ1-1; 8 nucleotides align to TRBD1. The V gene's germline CDR1 is MGHRA and CDR2 YSYEKL. Trimming took 2 bases from V and 5 from J; bases not matched to a gene: 13. This CDR3 contains 17 residues. The CDR3 here is CASSQTGTGHRETEAFF. CDR3 sequence (DNA): TGCGCCAGCAGCCAAACCGGGACAGGACATCGGGAAACTGAAGCTTTCTTT.

This chain uses TRBV4-1 with TRBJ1-2; D gene ambiguous. Germline assignment: CDR1 MGHRA and CDR2 YSYEKL. V shed 0 bases and J shed 2 bases, with 10 bases lying between them. The CDR3 consists of 15 residues. CDR3 DNA: TGCGCCAGCAGCCAAGATATAGGCGGAAACTATGGCTACACCTTC. Its protein product is CASSQDIGGNYGYTF.

The rearrangement links TRBV30 to TRBJ2-6; 7 nucleotides line up with TRBD1. This CDR3 comprises 14 residues. Germline V gene data show CDR1 as GTSNPN and CDR2 as SVGIG (reference sequence). V shed 8 bases and J 4 bases; nucleotides not matched to a gene: 8. In DNA form, the CDR3 reads TGTGCCGGGACAGAGACTTTAGGGGCCAACGTCCTGACTTTC. This gives the protein CAGTETLGANVLTF.

The chain combines TRBV13 with TRBJ1-3; no clear D. V lost 2 bases, J lost 3 bases, and 8 bases lay in between. Looked up from germline, CDR1 is PRHDT and CDR2 is FYEKMQ (reference sequence). The CDR3 spans 14 residues. CDR3 sequence (DNA): TGTGCCAGCAGCTTACGGGAATTTGGAAACACCATATATTTT. It yields the protein CASSLREFGNTIYF.

The V call is TRBV29-1, the J call TRBJ1-2, with TRBD1 matching over 10 bases. CDR1 is SQVTM, CDR2 ANQGSEA, per germline. The CDR3 spans 15 residues. Unmatched junction bases numbered 9, after V lost 4 bases and J lost 4 bases. CDR3 residues: CSVVSGTGDRYGYTF. CDR3 nucleotides: TGCAGCGTTGTGTCCGGGACAGGGGATCGCTATGGCTACACCTTC.